This T cell receptor beta chain derives from a study of OX40 agonist ivuxolimab in advanced cancers. Study details: Of mixed ages from about 23 to 90 and averaging 60 years, the group was about 86% male.

Trimming cost V 4 bases and J 0 bases, with 9 bases left between them. The CDR3 has 14 residues. The germline V gene encodes CDR1 MNHEY and CDR2 SMNVEV (reference sequence). Method: immunoSEQ multiplex PCR; TCRdb's copy keeps in-frame clones and lacks some. The sample has tens of thousands of clones, around 80% seen once. Specimen: CD4+ or CD8+ T cells sorted from blood, collected in a trial of the OX40 agonist ivuxolimab. The chain carries TRBV27 and TRBJ1-1; D gene unclear. This receptor was obtained from an adult with an advanced solid tumor such as melanoma, head and neck, liver or kidney cancer. For the CDR3, the DNA is TGTGCCAGCAGTTCGGCCTTAGTGAACACTGAAGCTTTCTTT. It is translated as CASSSALVNTEAFF.